This T cell receptor beta chain was identified during a study of T cell responses to AZD1222 COVID-19 vaccine (dated by TCRdb to 2020 to 2023). Looking at the study overall: AZD1222 recipients with second doses at about 4 weeks or about 12 weeks were pooled, because spike-specific TCR depth and breadth did not differ between schedules. Trial participants were enrolled by age into subgroups of 18-55, 56-69 and 70-plus years, and about 150, 27 and 61 TCR-sequenced participants, respectively, were included in these subgroups. TCR sequencing covered 233 trial participants: about 210 given two doses of AZD1222 and approximately 26 given two doses of MenACWY control vaccine.

The CDR3 regions of human TCRbeta chains were subjected to immunosequencing. Under the source paper's analysis protocol: TCRs in the repertoires were compared against a reference library of SARS-CoV-2-specific TCRs that had been generated with the MIRA antigen-specificity platform. Breadth meant the fraction of unique TCRs that were SARS-CoV-2-associated, whereas depth meant the fraction of total T cells that were SARS-CoV-2-associated. Using the MIRA data, every spike-specific TCR was mapped to the spike region that the TCR reacted to and assigned to either a CD4 or a CD8 class. Log10-transformed breadth and depth values were compared by one-way ANOVA with Sidak's multiple comparisons tests. TCRdb took over this immuneACCESS table, retaining in-frame rearrangements with V and J assigned. Such tables are incomplete; in checked studies, under half of the missing clones stem from an unresolved V gene, and the remainder is unexplained. Clonal size and the V and J genes are those of that table, whereas D and trimming came from the DNA. For this sample there are over 50,000 clones; about 88% appear just once. The ten largest account for 25% to 30% of the sample.

Read against the paper, the sample's time point label means: baseline before first vaccination. The vaccinee samples were drawn from two UK trials, COV001 and COV002, one of which was a single-blind randomized controlled phase 2/3 trial testing AZD1222 (ChAdOx1 nCoV-19) in healthy adults. Trial participant PBMC samples were collected at day 0 and day 28 after the second dose for TCRbeta chain sequencing. Points on this clone: Its antigen has not been determined. Within one base of it there is no much larger clone, and no base qualities were kept.

Overall study results and their limits: Because no day 14 peak-response samples were available, repertoires were characterized only after the peak T cell response. In the small 56-69-year group, the increase in depth fell short of significance, most likely because of low power. Participants were mostly white British, with more females than males. The authors suggested clonal diversity may have been underestimated. Spike-specific TCR breadth and depth rose significantly after two AZD1222 doses compared with day 0 and with MenACWY recipients. Vaccine-associated CD4 TCRs spanned the whole spike protein, with dominant responses in regions 160-218 and 743-854. Conclusions about previously exposed vaccinees are limited, since just a handful of AZD1222 recipients were seropositive for SARS-CoV-2 at baseline. Reportedly, close to half of the unique spike-specific TCRs recognized epitopes lying outside the regions that are mutated in the B.1.351 and B.1.1.7 variants.

V loses 6 bases of germline sequence and J loses 0 bases, and the interval between the two ends is 6 bases. The CDR3 numbers 14 residues from cysteine through phenylalanine. The CDR3 DNA has 42 bases and is translated from base 1. The germline V gene yields MRHNA for CDR1 and SNTAGT for CDR2. Sequences were derived from peripheral blood, sampled on day 0 of AZD1222 vaccination. The rearranged chain carries TRBV6-4 and TRBJ1-6, and possibly TRBD1, on 5 matching bases. The receptor was isolated from an adult in good health. The CDR3 reads as follows: CASSDSSYNSPLHF. The DNA is as follows: TGTGCCAGCAGCGACAGCTCCTATAATTCACCCCTCCACTTT.